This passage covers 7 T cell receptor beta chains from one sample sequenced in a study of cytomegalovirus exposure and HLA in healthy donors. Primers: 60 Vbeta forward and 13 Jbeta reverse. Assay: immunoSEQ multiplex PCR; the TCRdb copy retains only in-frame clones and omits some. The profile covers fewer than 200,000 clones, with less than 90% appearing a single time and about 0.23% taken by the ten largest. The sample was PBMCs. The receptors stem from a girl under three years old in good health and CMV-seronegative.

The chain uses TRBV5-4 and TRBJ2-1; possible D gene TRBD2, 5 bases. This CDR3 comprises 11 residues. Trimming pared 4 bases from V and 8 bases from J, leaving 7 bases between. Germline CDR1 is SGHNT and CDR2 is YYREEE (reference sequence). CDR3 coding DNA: TGTGCCAGCAGCCTACTAGATGAGCAGTTCTTC. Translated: CASSLLDEQFF.

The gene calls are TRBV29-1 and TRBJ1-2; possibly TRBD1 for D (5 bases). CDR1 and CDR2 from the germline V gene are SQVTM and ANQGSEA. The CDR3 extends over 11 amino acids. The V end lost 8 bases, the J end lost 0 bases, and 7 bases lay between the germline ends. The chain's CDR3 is CSSTANYGYTF. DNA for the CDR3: TGCAGCTCGACAGCTAACTATGGCTACACCTTC.

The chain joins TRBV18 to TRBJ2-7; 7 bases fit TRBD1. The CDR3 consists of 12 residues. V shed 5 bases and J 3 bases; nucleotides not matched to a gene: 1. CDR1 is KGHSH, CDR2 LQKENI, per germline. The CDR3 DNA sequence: TGTGCCAGCTCATGGGACAGCTACGAGCAGTACTTC. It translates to CASSWDSYEQYF. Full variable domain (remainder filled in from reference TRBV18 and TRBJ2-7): NAGVMQNPRHLVRRRGQEARLRCSPMKGHSHVYWYRQLPEEGLKFMVYLQKENIIDESGMPKERFSAEFPKEGPSILRIQQVVRGDSAAYFCASSWDSYEQYFGPGTRLTVT.

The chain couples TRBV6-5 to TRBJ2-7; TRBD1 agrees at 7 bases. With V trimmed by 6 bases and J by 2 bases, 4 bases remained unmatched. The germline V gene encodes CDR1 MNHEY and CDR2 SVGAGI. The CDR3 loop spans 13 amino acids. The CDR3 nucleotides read TGTGCCAGCAGCCGCGACAGGGCCTACGAGCAGTACTTC. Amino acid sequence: CASSRDRAYEQYF.

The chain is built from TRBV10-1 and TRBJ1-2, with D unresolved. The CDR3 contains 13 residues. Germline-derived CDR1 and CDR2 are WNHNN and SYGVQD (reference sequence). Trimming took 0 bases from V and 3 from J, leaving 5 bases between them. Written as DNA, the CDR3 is TGCGCCAGCAGTGAGTCCGGGGACTATGGCTACACCTTC. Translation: CASSESGDYGYTF.

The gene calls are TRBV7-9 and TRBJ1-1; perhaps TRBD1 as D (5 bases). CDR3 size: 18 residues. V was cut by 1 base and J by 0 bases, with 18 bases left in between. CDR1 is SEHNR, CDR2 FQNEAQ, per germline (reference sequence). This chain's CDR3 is CASSLGGFGGRLNTEAFF. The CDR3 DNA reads TGTGCCAGCAGCTTAGGGGGGTTCGGGGGGAGACTGAACACTGAAGCTTTCTTT.

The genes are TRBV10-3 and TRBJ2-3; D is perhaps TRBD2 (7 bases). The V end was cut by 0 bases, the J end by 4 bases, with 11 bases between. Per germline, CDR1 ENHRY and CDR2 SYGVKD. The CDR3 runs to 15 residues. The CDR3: CAISESGGPADTQYF. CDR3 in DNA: TGTGCCATCAGTGAGTCGGGGGGGCCAGCAGATACGCAGTATTTT.